Listed below are T cell receptor beta chains from one sample, sequenced in a study of blood T cell repertoires in COVID-19. The protocol was immunoSEQ multiplex PCR, while the TCRdb copy is restricted to in-frame clones and leaves out a portion. The sample contains about 100,000 clones, 86% of which appear only once. Sequencing was carried out using peripheral blood. The receptors derive from a man aged 80 or over with acute or convalescent COVID-19. Both conserved end residues are part of each CDR3. D genes are given only for firm matches. The size entry is marked missing in some rows and otherwise reads once, few, many or a size class.

>-|TRBD1|TRBJ2-3|TRBV18
TGTGCCAGCATATCAGACAGGGGCTTTTCCCTAGGACCAGATACGCAGTATTTT
CASISDRGFSLGPDTQYF
>once|TRBD1|TRBJ2-2|TRBV7-9
TGTGCCAGCAGCTTAGGGACAGGGATCACCGGGGAGCTGTTTTTT
CASSLGTGITGELFF
>-|TRBD1|TRBJ2-2|TRBV19
TGTGCCAGTAGTAAGCCAGGGGGCACCGGGGAGCTGTTTTTT
CASSKPGGTGELFF
>-|TRBD2|TRBJ2-7|TRBV19
TGTGCCAGTAGTACCATAGCGGGAGGGCCCTACGAGCAGTACTTC
CASSTIAGGPYEQYF
>-|TRBD2|TRBJ2-1|TRBV7-2
TGTGCCAGCAGCTTAGCTTCTAGCGGGTACAATGAGCAGTTCTTC
CASSLASSGYNEQFF
>-|TRBD1|TRBJ1-5|TRBV6-6
TGTGCCAGCAGGGAGACGGGACAGGGAAGTCAGCCCCAGCATTTT
CASRETGQGSQPQHF
>-|-|TRBJ2-7|TRBV6-5
TGTGCCAGCAGGGGGGCTGCCTACGAGCAGTACTTC
CASRGAAYEQYF
>-|-|TRBJ2-5|TRBV18
TGTGCCAGCTCACCCCGGGGACTCCAAGGAGTGGAGACCCAGTACTTC
CASSPRGLQGVETQYF
>once|TRBD2|TRBJ2-3|TRBV7-9
TGTGCCAGCAGCTCCCTAGCGGGAGAGAGCACAGATACGCAGTATTTT
CASSSLAGESTDTQYF
>-|TRBD2|TRBJ2-3|TRBV10-3
TGTGCCACCACCGTGACTAGCGGTAGCACAGATACGCAGTATTTT
CATTVTSGSTDTQYF
>-|TRBD1|TRBJ1-1|TRBV10-3
TGTGCCATCAGTGACCCGGACAGGGCAACTGAAGCTTTCTTT
CAISDPDRATEAFF
>-|-|TRBJ2-1|TRBV24-1
TGTGCCACCAGTGAGCCCACATACTCGGGGTCCTACAATGAGCAGTTCTTC
CATSEPTYSGSYNEQFF
>-|TRBD1|TRBJ2-2|TRBV19
TGTGCCAGTAGTACGTCATTCCGGTCAACAGGGGACCCGAACACCGGGGAGCTGTTTTTT
CASSTSFRSTGDPNTGELFF
>once|TRBD1|TRBJ1-1|TRBV19
TGTGCCAGTAGTAGGACAGGGGTGGGTTTCACTGAAGCTTTCTTT
CASSRTGVGFTEAFF
>-|TRBD2|TRBJ2-2|TRBV6-2/TRBV6-3
TGTGCCAGCAGTCCCTGGGCGACTAGCGGGGCCACGCTTCCAGGGGGGGAGCTGTTTTTT
CASSPWATSGATLPGGELFF
>-|TRBD2|TRBJ2-1|TRBV9
TGTGCCAGCAGCCTAGGACTAGCGGGAGGGGATGAGCAGTTCTTC
CASSLGLAGGDEQFF
>-|-|TRBJ2-2|TRBV7-3
TGTGCCAGCAGCTCGGGACCAGCGGGCACCGGGGAGCTGTTTTTT
CASSSGPAGTGELFF
>-|-|TRBJ1-5|TRBV19
TGTGCCAGTAGTGCCCAGGCGGGCAAGGGTCAGCCCCAGCATTTT
CASSAQAGKGQPQHF
>-|TRBD2|TRBJ2-7|TRBV4-1
TGCGCCAGCAGCCCAGAGCGGGAGACGGGCTACGAGCAGTACTTC
CASSPERETGYEQYF
>-|TRBD2|TRBJ2-7|TRBV6-2/TRBV6-3
TGTGCCAGCAGTTACTCTAGACTAGCGGGAGCCTACGAGCAGTACTTC
CASSYSRLAGAYEQYF
>-|-|TRBJ2-5|TRBV10-3
TGTGCCATCAGTGAGTCCGCAGGGGGGTTTCAAGAGACCCAGTACTTC
CAISESAGGFQETQYF
>once|TRBD2|TRBJ2-1|TRBV28
TGTGCCAGCAGTTTGTCCGAGCGGGGGAGGAATGAGCAGTTCTTC
CASSLSERGRNEQFF
>-|TRBD2|TRBJ2-1|TRBV6-4
TGTGCCAGCAGCCCGGGACTAGCGGGTATAAACAATGAGCAGTTCTTC
CASSPGLAGINNEQFF
>-|-|TRBJ1-1|TRBV5-6
TGTGCCAGCAGCCCACAGGGAAACACTGAAGCTTTCTTT
CASSPQGNTEAFF
>few|TRBD1|TRBJ2-3|TRBV7-2
TGTGCCAGCAGCCGGGGGACAGGGGGCAAGGATACGCAGTATTTT
CASSRGTGGKDTQYF
>-|-|TRBJ2-2|TRBV29-1
TGCAGCGTGTTATATGGACAGCGCTCAACCGGGGAGCTGTTTTTT
CSVLYGQRSTGELFF
>-|TRBD1|TRBJ1-6|TRBV6-5
TGTGCCAGCAGAGCCTTAGGACAGGGAAATTCACCCCTCCACTTT
CASRALGQGNSPLHF
>-|-|TRBJ1-6|TRBV15
TGTGCCACCAGCAGAGATAAGGGCAGGGGTGCGTCACCCCTCCACTTT
CATSRDKGRGASPLHF
>-|-|TRBJ2-1|TRBV24-1
TGTGCCACCAGTGATTTCAAAAATGAGCAGTTCTTC
CATSDFKNEQFF
>-|-|TRBJ1-1|TRBV19
TGTGCCAGCTCAGGGGTCCTGAACACTGAAGCTTTCTTT
CASSGVLNTEAFF
>-|-|TRBJ2-7|TRBV6-5
TGTGCCAGCAGTTACTCCGGGGTTGGGGATCCCTACGAGCAGTACTTC
CASSYSGVGDPYEQYF
>-|-|TRBJ2-7|TRBV18
TGTGCCAGCTCACCACCTGCCGCGAAATACGAGCAGTACTTC
CASSPPAAKYEQYF
>-|-|TRBJ1-3|TRBV7-2
TGTGCCTCTCGAGGGGGTGGAAACACCATATATTTT
CASRGGGNTIYF
>-|-|TRBJ2-7|TRBV29-1
TGCAGCGTTGAGAGGAGGGCCCCGGGCGAGCAGTACTTC
CSVERRAPGEQYF
>-|TRBD2|TRBJ2-3|TRBV7-2
TGTGCCAGCAGCTTAGCACCGACTAGCGGGAGACCAGATACGCAGTATTTT
CASSLAPTSGRPDTQYF
>once|-|TRBJ1-1|TRBV27
TGTGCCAGCAACTCGCAGGGTGGGAACACTGAAGCTTTCTTT
CASNSQGGNTEAFF
>once|-|TRBJ1-4|TRBV25-1
TGTGCCAGCAGAGGACAGATCAATGAAAAACTGTTTTTT
CASRGQINEKLFF
>-|-|TRBJ2-3|TRBV28
TGTGCCAGCAGTGAGACTACAGATACGCAGTATTTT
CASSETTDTQYF
>-|TRBD1|TRBJ1-2|TRBV29-1
TGCAGCGTTGAAACAGGGGGCCTTCTCTATGGCTACACCTTC
CSVETGGLLYGYTF
>-|-|TRBJ1-2|TRBV5-1
TGCGCCAGCAGGGACTCCACCGCTAACTATGGCTACACCTTC
CASRDSTANYGYTF
>-|TRBD1|TRBJ1-6|TRBV11-2
TGTGCCAGCAGCCCACAGGGACAGGGGCTTACAAATTCACCCCTCCACTTT
CASSPQGQGLTNSPLHF
>-|-|TRBJ2-3|TRBV5-5
TGTGCCAGCACCAGGGGCATAACAGATACGCAGTATTTT
CASTRGITDTQYF
>few|TRBD1|TRBJ1-1|TRBV5-6
TGTGCCAGCAGAAATCGGGACAGGGTAAACACTGAAGCTTTCTTT
CASRNRDRVNTEAFF
>-|-|TRBJ2-1|TRBV6-2/TRBV6-3
TGTGCCAGCAGTTACATGGCTGAGCAGTTCTTC
CASSYMAEQFF